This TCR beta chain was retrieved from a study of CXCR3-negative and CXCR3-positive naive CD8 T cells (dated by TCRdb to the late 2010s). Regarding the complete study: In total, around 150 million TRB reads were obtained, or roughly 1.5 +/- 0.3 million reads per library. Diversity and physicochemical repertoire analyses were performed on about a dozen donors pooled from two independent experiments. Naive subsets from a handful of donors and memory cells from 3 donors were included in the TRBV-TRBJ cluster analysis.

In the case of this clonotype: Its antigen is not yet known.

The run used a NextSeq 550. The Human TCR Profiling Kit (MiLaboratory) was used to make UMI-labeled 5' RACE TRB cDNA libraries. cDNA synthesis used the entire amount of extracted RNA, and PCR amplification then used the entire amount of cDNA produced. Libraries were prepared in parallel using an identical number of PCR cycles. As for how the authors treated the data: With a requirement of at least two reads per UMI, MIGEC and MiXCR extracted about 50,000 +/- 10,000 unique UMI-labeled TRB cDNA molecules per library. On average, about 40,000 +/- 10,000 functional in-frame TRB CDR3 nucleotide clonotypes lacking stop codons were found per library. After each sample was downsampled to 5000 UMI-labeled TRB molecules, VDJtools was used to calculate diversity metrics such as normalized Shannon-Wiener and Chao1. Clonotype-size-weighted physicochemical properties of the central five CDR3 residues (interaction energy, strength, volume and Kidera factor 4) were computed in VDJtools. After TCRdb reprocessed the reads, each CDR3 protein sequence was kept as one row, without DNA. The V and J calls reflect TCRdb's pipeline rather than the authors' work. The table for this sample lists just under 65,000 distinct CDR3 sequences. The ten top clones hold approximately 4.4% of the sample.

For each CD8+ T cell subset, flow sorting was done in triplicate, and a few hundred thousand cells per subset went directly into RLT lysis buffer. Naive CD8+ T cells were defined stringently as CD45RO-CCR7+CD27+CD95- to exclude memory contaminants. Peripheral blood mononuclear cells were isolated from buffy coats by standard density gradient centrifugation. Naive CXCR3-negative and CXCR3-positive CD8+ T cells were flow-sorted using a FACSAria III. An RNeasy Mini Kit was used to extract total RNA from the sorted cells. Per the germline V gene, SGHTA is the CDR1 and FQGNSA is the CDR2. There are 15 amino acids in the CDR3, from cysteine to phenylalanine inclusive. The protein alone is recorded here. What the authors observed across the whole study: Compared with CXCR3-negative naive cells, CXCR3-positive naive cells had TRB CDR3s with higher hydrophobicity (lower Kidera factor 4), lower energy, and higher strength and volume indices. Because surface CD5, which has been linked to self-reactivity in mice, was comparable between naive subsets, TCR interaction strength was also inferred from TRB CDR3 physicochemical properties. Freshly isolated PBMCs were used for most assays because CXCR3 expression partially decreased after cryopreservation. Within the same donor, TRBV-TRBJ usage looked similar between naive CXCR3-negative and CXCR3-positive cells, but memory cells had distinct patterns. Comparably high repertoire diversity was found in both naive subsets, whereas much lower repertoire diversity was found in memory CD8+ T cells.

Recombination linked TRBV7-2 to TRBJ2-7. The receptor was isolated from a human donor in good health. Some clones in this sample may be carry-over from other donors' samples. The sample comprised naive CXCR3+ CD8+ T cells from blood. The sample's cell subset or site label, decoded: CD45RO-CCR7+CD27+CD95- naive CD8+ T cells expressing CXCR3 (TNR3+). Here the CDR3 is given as CASSQVGISTHEQYF. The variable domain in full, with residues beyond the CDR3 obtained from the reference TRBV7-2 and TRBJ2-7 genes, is GAGVSQSPSNKVTEKGKDVELRCDPISGHTALYWYRQSLGQGLEFLIYFQGNSAPDKSGLPSDRFSAERTGGSVSTLTIQRTQQEDSAVYLCASSQVGISTHEQYFGPGTRLTVT.